Presented here are 32 T cell receptor beta chains from one specimen sequenced in a study of metastatic and nonmetastatic thyroid tumors. The entire patient cohort was treatment-naive prior to thyroid surgery. TCRdb redid the clone calls on the PCR reads using MiXCR. This sample has 36,000 or so clones, with 33% found just once. Sample: tumor tissue. Source of these receptors: a female donor with papillary thyroid cancer or a benign thyroid nodule (not recorded which). Some clones in this sample may be carry-over from other donors' samples.

The V call is TRBV20-1, the J call TRBJ2-5; 13 nucleotides match TRBD2. The CDR3 totals 15 residues. Germline assignment: CDR1 DFQATT and CDR2 SNEGSKA (reference sequence). V shed 5 bases and J 5 bases; nucleotides not matched to a gene: 8. CDR3 protein: CSALGLAGVQETQYF. The CDR3, as DNA: TGCAGTGCTCTCGGACTAGCGGGGGTGCAGGAGACCCAGTACTTC.

The rearrangement joins TRBV11-2 to TRBJ1-6; D gene ambiguous. The germline V gene encodes CDR1 SGHAT and CDR2 FQNNGV. The CDR3 has 15 amino acids. The ends were cut back, 4 bases at V and 10 bases at J, with 17 bases in the middle. This CDR3 reads CASSSAGQSHSPLHF. CDR3 bases: TGTGCCAGCAGCTCAGCAGGCCAGTCTCACTCACCCCTCCACTTT.

This clone appeared a few times. This rearrangement joins TRBV6-5 to TRBJ2-7; tentative D call: TRBD1 (5 bases). CDR1 and CDR2 from the germline V gene are MNHEY and SVGAGI. Trimming removed 0 bases at V and 3 bases at J, with 9 bases between. The CDR3 is 14 residues long. The CDR3 sequence is CASSYSIGDYEQYF. The CDR3 DNA reads TGTGCCAGCAGTTACTCGATAGGGGACTACGAGCAGTACTTC.

V gene TRBV20-1 combines with J gene TRBJ2-7; 7 nucleotides align to TRBD2. V was clipped by 1 base and J by 2 bases; unmatched bases: 8. CDR1 and CDR2 (germline): DFQATT, SNEGSKA (reference sequence). CDR3 length: 15 residues. CDR3 bases: TGCAGTGCTAGAGGACTAGCAAGGGGAACCTACGAGCAGTACTTC. Its translation: CSARGLARGTYEQYF.

The V gene is TRBV4-1, the J gene TRBJ2-2, with D possibly being TRBD1 (5 bases). The ends were cut back, 5 bases at V and 0 bases at J, with 10 bases in the middle. CDR3 length equals 15 residues. Germline CDR1 MGHRA, CDR2 YSYEKL. Here the CDR3 reads CASSDDSANTGELFF. The CDR3 coding sequence is TGCGCCAGCAGCGACGACAGCGCGAACACCGGGGAGCTGTTTTTT.

This clone was seen only a few times. This chain uses TRBV12-3 or TRBV12-4 with TRBJ2-7; D might be TRBD1 or TRBD2, each matching 5 bases. V gave up 5 bases and J gave up 7 bases, with 15 bases separating them. This CDR3 has 13 amino acids. CDR3 sequence: CASSLGTAKEQYF. The CDR3 nucleotides read TGTGCCAGCAGTCTCGGGACCGCAAAGGAGCAGTACTTC.

The V and J genes are TRBV12-3 or TRBV12-4 and TRBJ2-6; D not resolved. Deletions cut 6 bases from V and 1 base from J, with 4 bases between. The CDR3 totals 13 residues. In nucleotides, the CDR3 is TGTGCCAGCAGCAGATCTGGGGCCAACGTCCTGACTTTC. It translates to CASSRSGANVLTF.

This clone was counted a few times. J is TRBJ2-7 and V is TRBV6-1, with a weak D call TRBD2 (6 bases). Germline V CDR1 and CDR2: MNHNS, SASEGT. CDR3 length equals 12 residues. V dropped 6 bases and J dropped 6 bases, with 12 bases sitting between them. Here the CDR3 reads CASSWPGAEQYF. As DNA, the CDR3 is TGTGCCAGCAGCTGGCCGGGAGCCGAGCAGTACTTC.

This clone was observed a few times. The J gene is TRBJ2-5, the V gene TRBV20-1; no firm D call. CDR1 DFQATT and CDR2 SNEGSKA come from the germline V gene (reference sequence). This CDR3 region has 11 residues. The germline V and J ends were trimmed by 5 bases and 8 bases, with 12 bases remaining between them. The CDR3 DNA follows: TGCAGTGCTCCCAAGGGCGAAACCCAGTACTTC. This encodes CSAPKGETQYF.

V gene TRBV2 combines with J gene TRBJ2-7; 14 nucleotides line up with TRBD2. This CDR3 contains 21 residues. Germline V gene data show CDR1 as SNHLY and CDR2 as FYNNEI. With 1 base clipped from V and 6 bases from J, the junction kept 20 bases outside the gene matches. The CDR3 bases are TGTGCCAGCAGTGAAGTTGGGAGTGGGACTAGCGGGAGTCAGGGGAGGTGCGAGCAGTACTTC. Translated, it gives CASSEVGSGTSGSQGRCEQYF.

The chain combines TRBV6-1 with TRBJ1-3, with D perhaps matching TRBD1 (5 bases). V was pared by 8 bases and J by 1 base, with 15 bases between. The germline CDR1 and CDR2 sequences are MNHNS and SASEGT. CDR3 length: 15 residues. CDR3 DNA: TGTGCCAGCTATTTAAGGGGAGAGTCTGGAAACACCATATATTTT. Translation: CASYLRGESGNTIYF.

The chain carries TRBV11-2 and TRBJ2-7; D is unresolved. With 6 bases removed from V and 7 bases from J, the gap between germline ends came to 13 bases. The length of the CDR3 is 12 residues. Germline CDR1 and CDR2: SGHAT and FQNNGV. CDR3 in amino acids: CASSRKGLEQYF. CDR3 bases: TGTGCCAGCAGTCGAAAGGGTCTGGAGCAGTACTTC.

The rearrangement uses TRBV4-2 and TRBJ1-4; the D is unclear. Germline V gene sequence: CDR1 LGHNA, CDR2 YNFKEQ. The V end was cut by 1 base, the J end by 4 bases, with 10 bases between. The CDR3 extends over 15 amino acids. The CDR3 region is CASSQALRDNEKLFF. The DNA for the CDR3 is TGTGCCAGCAGCCAAGCATTACGGGATAATGAAAAACTGTTTTTT.

The genes are TRBV2 and TRBJ2-1; TRBD2 aligns across 7 bases. Germline loops: CDR1 SNHLY, CDR2 FYNNEI. The CDR3 covers 15 residues. V shed 2 bases and J 10 bases; nucleotides not matched to a gene: 11. Here the CDR3 DNA reads TGTGCCAGCAGTGAACAGGGCGGGAGCGATTGGGAGCAGTTCTTC. Its translation: CASSEQGGSDWEQFF.

This clone was counted between two and nine times. This CDR3 is CASSHGQGGNEQYF. The CDR3 DNA is TGTGCCAGCAGCCACGGACAGGGTGGAAACGAGCAGTACTTC. The chain is built from TRBV6-2 or TRBV6-3 and TRBJ2-7, with TRBD1 matching over 8 bases. Germline-derived CDR1 and CDR2 are MNHEY and SVGEGT. The V segment lost 6 bases and the J segment 5 bases; nucleotides outside the gene matches: 9. The CDR3 covers 14 residues.

The V and J genes are TRBV27 and TRBJ2-5; unclear D gene. Germline CDR1 MNHEY, CDR2 SMNVEV (reference sequence). The CDR3 extends over 14 amino acids. Trimming removed 3 bases at V and 4 bases at J, with 12 bases between. The CDR3 bases are TGTGCCAGCAGTTTTTTGGGGATGGGAGAGACCCAGTACTTC. This gives the protein CASSFLGMGETQYF.

The DNA for the CDR3 is TGTGCCAGCAGGCAGCCGGGACTAGCGCAGTACTTC. Translated: CASRQPGLAQYF. V and J are TRBV6-2 or TRBV6-3 and TRBJ2-4; TRBD2 matches at 10 bases. Germline CDR1 MNHEY, CDR2 SVGEGT. Trimming removed 6 bases from V and 13 bases from J; junction bases left unmatched: 6. This CDR3 is 12 amino acids long.

V and J are TRBV5-6 and TRBJ2-7; 15 bases agree with TRBD2. CDR1 SGHDT and CDR2 YYEEEE come from the germline V gene. V was pared by 1 base and J by 0 bases, with 5 bases of the junction left unmatched. The CDR3 is 18 amino acids. This CDR3 is CASSLLGLAGGHSYEQYF. The CDR3 bases are TGTGCCAGCAGCTTGCTGGGACTAGCGGGAGGTCACTCCTACGAGCAGTACTTC.

The V and J genes are TRBV7-9 and TRBJ2-7; tentatively, D is TRBD1 (6 bases). The V end was cut by 1 base, the J end by 1 base, with 11 bases between. The CDR3 is 15 amino acids. Germline V gene lookup returns CDR1 SEHNR and CDR2 FQNEAQ (reference sequence). The CDR3 nucleotides read TGTGCCAGCAGCTTAGAAGGGGGACCTTCCTACGAGCAGTACTTC. This codes for CASSLEGGPSYEQYF.

The V gene is TRBV20-1, the J gene TRBJ1-5; 10 bases match TRBD1. This CDR3 contains 14 residues. Germline V gives CDR1 DFQATT, CDR2 SNEGSKA (reference sequence). V was pared by 5 bases and J by 6 bases, with 7 bases of the junction left unmatched. The CDR3 DNA follows: TGCAGTGCTGCCCGGACAGGGGGAGGTCAGCCCCAGCATTTT. Translated: CSAARTGGGQPQHF.

The rearrangement uses TRBV7-2 and TRBJ1-2, with 12 bases that match TRBD1. Germline V gives CDR1 SGHTA, CDR2 FQGNSA. Trimming cost V 0 bases and J 8 bases; bases outside gene matches: 13. The CDR3 is made up of 18 amino acids. The CDR3 reads CASSLAPGQGASDFGYTF. The CDR3 coding sequence is TGTGCCAGCAGCTTAGCGCCGGGACAGGGGGCGTCGGACTTCGGCTACACCTTC. The complete variable domain, with remaining parts taken from reference TRBV7-2 and TRBJ1-2, reads GAGVSQSPSNKVTEKGKDVELRCDPISGHTALYWYRQSLGQGLEFLIYFQGNSAPDKSGLPSDRFSAERTGGSVSTLTIQRTQQEDSAVYLCASSLAPGQGASDFGYTFGSGTRLTVV.

This clone was observed a handful of times. The chain recombines TRBV6-2 or TRBV6-3 with TRBJ1-6; TRBD1 aligns across 7 bases. Germline V CDR1 and CDR2: MNHEY, SVGEGT. V trimming: 0 bases; J trimming: 10 bases; junction bases outside the gene matches: 6. The CDR3 contains 15 residues. The DNA for the CDR3 is TGTGCCAGCAGTTACTCTACGGGACAGCCATCACCCCTCCACTTT. Its protein product is CASSYSTGQPSPLHF.

This chain joins TRBV20-1 and TRBJ1-1; D is possibly TRBD1 (6 bases). V was trimmed by 3 bases and J by 7 bases, leaving 21 bases between them. This CDR3 contains 15 residues. Germline loops: CDR1 DFQATT, CDR2 SNEGSKA (reference sequence). The CDR3 sequence is CSASVLRGAVSEAFF. CDR3 bases: TGCAGTGCTAGTGTTTTAAGGGGGGCCGTCAGTGAAGCTTTCTTT.

This clone was counted only a few times. The chain couples TRBV27 to TRBJ2-7; D is perhaps TRBD1 (8 bases). The V gene lost 1 base and the J gene lost 4 bases, with 14 bases spanning the gap. The CDR3 spans 15 residues. Germline V gene data show CDR1 as MNHEY and CDR2 as SMNVEV (reference sequence). CDR3 amino acids: CASSLYRGGAYEQYF. CDR3 sequence (DNA): TGTGCCAGCAGTTTATACAGGGGGGGTGCTTACGAGCAGTACTTC.

The V call is TRBV20-1, the J call TRBJ2-1, with TRBD2 matching 9 bases. Germline CDR1 and CDR2: DFQATT and SNEGSKA (reference sequence). J lost 4 bases, V lost 1 base, and 8 bases had no gene match. The CDR3 contains 16 residues. In DNA form, the CDR3 reads TGCAGTGCTAGAGGGTCCGCGGGAGGGTTGTACAATGAGCAGTTCTTC. Its protein is CSARGSAGGLYNEQFF.

The chain carries TRBV20-1 and TRBJ1-6, with TRBD1 identical over 9 bases. The CDR3 sequence is 12 residues long. After removal of 6 bases from V and 7 bases from J, the junction contained 1 base not matched to a gene. Germline V lookup: CDR1 DFQATT, CDR2 SNEGSKA (reference sequence). The CDR3: CSAGTGNSPLHF. CDR3 nucleotide sequence: TGCAGTGCCGGGACAGGGAATTCACCCCTCCACTTT.

This clone was counted between two and nine times. Sequence at one end of the junction differs from germline and may be a read error. This sequence joins TRBV15 and TRBJ2-3; D remains unclear. The CDR3 consists of 12 residues. Germline CDR1 and CDR2: LNHNV and YYDKDF (reference sequence). Here the CDR3 DNA reads TGCGCCACCAGCATGCTCGGGGATACGCAGTATTTT. The encoded protein is CATSMLGDTQYF.

Of note for this clone: At one boundary the junction diverges from the germline segment, which might be a read error. The rearrangement links TRBV10-3 to TRBJ2-7, with D maybe TRBD1 (5 bases). The CDR3 runs to 12 residues. Germline CDR1 and CDR2: ENHRY and SYGVKD. The chain's CDR3 is CAIRSGSYEHYF. DNA for the CDR3: TGTGCCATCAGATCAGGGTCCTACGAGCATTACTTC.

This clone occurred a few times. The chain employs TRBV28 and TRBJ1-6, with D maybe TRBD1 (6 bases). The V end lost 5 bases, the J end lost 7 bases, and 15 bases lay between the germline ends. The germline V gene encodes CDR1 MDHEN and CDR2 SYDVKM. CDR3 length: 15 amino acids. CDR3 protein: CASSGGGRGNSPLHF. The CDR3 DNA follows: TGTGCCAGCAGTGGGGGCGGGCGGGGGAATTCACCCCTCCACTTT.

The V call is TRBV5-1, the J call TRBJ2-1, with D perhaps given as TRBD1 or TRBD2 (6 bases each). The CDR3 has 14 residues. Germline V lookup: CDR1 SGHRS, CDR2 YFSETQ. Trimming took off 4 bases at V and 4 bases at J, with 12 bases between the two ends. The CDR3 protein is CASSAGGAYNEQFF. The CDR3 bases are TGCGCCAGCAGCGCCGGGGGCGCGTACAATGAGCAGTTCTTC.

The V gene is TRBV6-2 or TRBV6-3, the J gene TRBJ1-2; D not certain. CDR1 and CDR2 from the germline V gene are MNHEY and SVGEGT. This CDR3 is 11 amino acids long. Trimming left V 7 bases short and J 6 bases short, with 9 bases between. This CDR3 reads CASMWGNGYTF. The CDR3 DNA reads as TGTGCCAGCATGTGGGGAAATGGCTACACCTTC.

CDR3 amino acids: CATSDYGLAGAHNEQFF. The DNA of the CDR3 is TGTGCCACCAGTGATTACGGACTAGCGGGAGCCCACAATGAGCAGTTCTTC. The chain recombines TRBV24-1 with TRBJ2-1; 13 nucleotides align to TRBD2. The V gene end was trimmed by 2 bases and the J gene end by 5 bases; junction bases not matched to a gene: 5. CDR3 length equals 17 residues. From germline, CDR1 is KGHDR and CDR2 SFDVKD.